These 13 T cell receptor beta chains share one sample of origin, sequenced in a study of human T cells and chemical hapten exposure. Time point in this sample: patch test 1, 2 weeks after DPC sensitization. Described treatment: therapeutic diphenylcyclopropenone sensitization with weekly scalp DPC. A single record per CDR3 protein comes from TCRdb applying MiXCR to the RACE reads. The data hold 150,000 to 200,000 distinct CDR3 sequences, with more than 14% observed a single time. Sequences were derived from whole blood, sampled in connection with sensitization to the hapten diphenylcyclopropenone (DPC). These receptor sequences come from a woman aged 25 to 39 with alopecia areata. Some clones in this sample may be carry-over from other donors' samples.

This clonotype showed up many times. The chain combines TRBV5-1 with TRBJ2-2; 8 bases are a match to TRBD1. Trimming removed 0 bases from V and 5 bases from J; junction bases left unmatched: 6. Germline CDR1 SGHRS, CDR2 YFSETQ. This CDR3 is 16 amino acids long. The chain's CDR3 is CASSLVQGALTGELFF. The CDR3 nucleotides read TGCGCCAGCAGCTTGGTTCAGGGGGCGCTTACCGGGGAGCTGTTTTTT.

The chain uses TRBV9 and TRBJ1-1; the match to TRBD1 covers 7 bases. The CDR3 runs to 12 residues. Germline V gene sequence: CDR1 SGDLS, CDR2 YYNGEE. The ends lost 3 bases at V and 11 bases at J; junction bases unmatched: 7. The CDR3 loop reads CASSAPTGRAFF. The CDR3 DNA is TGTGCCAGCAGCGCACCGACAGGGCGTGCTTTCTTT.

This clonotype occurred a few times. This rearrangement joins TRBV11-3 to TRBJ1-6, with D uncertain. Germline V gene lookup returns CDR1 SGHNT and CDR2 YENEEA. The CDR3 has 13 amino acids. V was cut by 3 bases and J by 10 bases, with 10 bases left in between. The CDR3 bases are TGTGCCAGCAGCTTGGTTTTAAGGTCACCCCTCCACTTT. Protein: CASSLVLRSPLHF.

This chain joins TRBV11-2 and TRBJ2-1, with a tentative D call TRBD2 (6 bases). Germline-derived CDR1 and CDR2 are SGHAT and FQNNGV. The CDR3 sequence is 17 residues long. V was clipped by 2 bases and J by 2 bases, with 16 bases between them. The CDR3 reads CASSLRLVSSAYNEQFF. As DNA, the CDR3 is TGTGCCAGCAGCTTAAGACTAGTGTCGTCTGCCTACAATGAGCAGTTCTTC.

The genes are TRBV9 and TRBJ2-1; D remains unclear. The V and J ends lost 0 bases and 5 bases respectively, with 12 bases between them. Germline V gene sequence: CDR1 SGDLS, CDR2 YYNGEE. The CDR3 has 15 residues. The CDR3 region has the DNA TGTGCCAGCAGCGTAGAGGGTAGCAGACACAATGAGCAGTTCTTC. This sequence encodes CASSVEGSRHNEQFF. Supplemented by reference TRBV9 and TRBJ2-1, the full variable domain reads DSGVTQTPKHLITATGQRVTLRCSPRSGDLSVYWYQQSLDQGLQFLIQYYNGEERAKGNILERFSAQQFPDLHSELNLSSLELGDSALYFCASSVEGSRHNEQFFGPGTRLTVL.

This clonotype was counted between two and nine times. V and J are TRBV29-1 and TRBJ2-3, with 7 bases aligning to TRBD1. The trim removed 6 bases at V and 2 bases at J, leaving 8 bases unmatched. Germline V gene lookup returns CDR1 SQVTM and CDR2 ANQGSEA. There are 14 residues in the CDR3. The CDR3 DNA follows: TGCAGCGTCCAGGGGGTGGTTTCCACAGATACGCAGTATTTT. Amino acid sequence: CSVQGVVSTDTQYF.

This clonotype was counted between two and nine times. The V call is TRBV12-3 or TRBV12-4, the J call TRBJ1-4; weak D call: TRBD1 (6 bases). V was shortened by 6 bases and J by 4 bases, with 15 bases between the two germline ends. The CDR3 length is 15 residues. As DNA, the CDR3 is TGTGCCAGCAGCCGCCAGGGGACCTATAATGAAAAACTGTTTTTT. As protein: CASSRQGTYNEKLFF.

This clonotype was observed a handful of times. The J gene is TRBJ2-1, the V gene TRBV20-1, with 9 bases fitting TRBD1. Germline-derived CDR1 and CDR2 are DFQATT and SNEGSKA (reference sequence). V shed 7 bases and J 7 bases; nucleotides not matched to a gene: 14. The CDR3 length is 15 residues. CDR3: CSGPSGTGIRNEQFF. CDR3 DNA: TGCAGTGGCCCTTCTGGGACAGGGATCCGGAATGAGCAGTTCTTC.

This chain joins TRBV18 and TRBJ2-5, with 8 bases aligning to TRBD2. Germline V gives CDR1 KGHSH, CDR2 LQKENI. The J segment lost 0 bases and the V segment lost 3 bases, leaving 6 bases of the junction unmatched. The CDR3 covers 16 residues. Here the CDR3 reads CASSPLFSGDQETQYF. The DNA for the CDR3 is TGTGCCAGCTCACCGCTTTTTAGCGGGGACCAAGAGACCCAGTACTTC.

In its sample, this clonotype was seen many times. The chain combines TRBV4-3 with TRBJ1-1; perhaps TRBD1 as D (5 bases). The germline V gene has CDR1 LGHNA and CDR2 YSLEER. V lost 2 bases to trimming and J lost 2 bases, with 6 bases between them. This CDR3 comprises 13 residues. Here the CDR3 DNA reads TGCGCCAGCAGCCAAACAGGTAACACTGAAGCTTTCTTT. It is translated as CASSQTGNTEAFF.

This clonotype was seen a few times. V is TRBV11-2 and J is TRBJ2-3; 7 bases map to TRBD2. V was clipped by 5 bases and J by 2 bases; unmatched bases: 7. In germline, CDR1 is SGHAT, CDR2 FQNNGV. The CDR3 is 15 amino acids. The CDR3 DNA sequence: TGTGCCAGCAGCAGGGCGGGAGTCCACACAGATACGCAGTATTTT. Its translation is CASSRAGVHTDTQYF.

This sequence joins TRBV11-1 and TRBJ2-3; 9 positions match TRBD2. Germline V gene sequence: CDR1 SGHAT, CDR2 FQDESV (reference sequence). The ends lost 3 bases at V and 0 bases at J; junction bases unmatched: 4. CDR3 length equals 16 residues. CDR3: CASSFSSGVSTDTQYF. Here the CDR3 DNA reads TGTGCCAGCAGCTTCTCTAGCGGGGTTAGCACAGATACGCAGTATTTT.

This clonotype was observed a few times. The J gene is TRBJ2-1, the V gene TRBV5-1; TRBD1 might be the D (6 bases). CDR3 length: 15 residues. Trimming removed 4 bases at V and 8 bases at J, with 19 bases between. Germline CDR1 is SGHRS and CDR2 is YFSETQ. The CDR3 DNA sequence: TGCGCCAGCAGCCCCGAGGACAGACCCGTCGATGAGCAGTTCTTC. Amino acid sequence: CASSPEDRPVDEQFF.